This paragraph reports one T cell receptor (beta chain). Libraries were prepared by immunoSEQ multiplex PCR; TCRdb keeps only in-frame clonotypes and omits some of them. The table has a few hundred thousand clones, roughly 93% seen once. The CDR3 runs to 15 residues. The germline V gene has CDR1 MDHEN and CDR2 SYDVKM. V gave up 6 bases and J gave up 11 bases, with 20 bases separating them. This record belongs to a study of T cell responses to AZD1222 COVID-19 vaccine. V gene TRBV28 combines with J gene TRBJ1-6, with D possibly being TRBD1 (6 bases). The TCR originated in an adult in good health. Specimen: peripheral blood, collected on day 0 of AZD1222 vaccination. CDR3 nucleotide sequence: TGTGCCAGCAGGCTGCCTGGGAGGGACACAGCACCCCTCCACTTT. Translated, it gives CASRLPGRDTAPLHF.